These T cell receptor beta chains were read from a single sample in a study of blood T cell repertoires in COVID-19. The method was immunoSEQ multiplex PCR; TCRdb's version includes in-frame clones alone and lacks a portion of them. The repertoire consists of a few hundred thousand clones, with around 86% occurring once and the leading ten covering around 5%. The sample comprised PBMCs or T cells enriched from blood (not recorded which). The receptors derive from a woman aged 45-65 years who had recovered from COVID-19. Each CDR3 is given with its conserved first and last residue. D genes are given only for firm matches. Rows give clone size only sometimes, using once, few, many, or a class for an expanded clone.

V: TRBV4-3
D: TRBD2
J: TRBJ2-3
length: 15
size: -
CDR3: CASSRTSGNPDTQYF
DNA: TGCGCCAGCAGCCGGACTAGCGGGAACCCAGATACGCAGTATTTT

V: TRBV4-3
D: -
J: TRBJ1-4
length: 16
size: -
CDR3: CASSQEWGRGNEKLFF
DNA: TGCGCCAGCAGCCAAGAATGGGGCAGGGGAAATGAAAAACTGTTTTTT

V: TRBV5-1
D: TRBD1
J: TRBJ1-6
length: 15
size: -
CDR3: CASRFGQGNNSPLHF
DNA: TGCGCCAGCAGGTTCGGACAGGGCAATAATTCACCCCTCCACTTT

V: TRBV10-3
D: -
J: TRBJ1-1
length: 12
size: -
CDR3: CAIRTSLGEAFF
DNA: TGTGCCATCAGAACCTCCCTCGGGGAAGCTTTCTTT

V: TRBV5-1
D: TRBD2
J: TRBJ2-3
length: 16
size: -
CDR3: CASSSRLAGVVDTQYF
DNA: TGCGCCAGCAGCTCCAGACTAGCGGGAGTAGTAGATACGCAGTATTTT

V: TRBV11-3
D: TRBD1
J: TRBJ1-1
length: 15
size: -
CDR3: CASSPRDRANTEAFF
DNA: TGTGCCAGCAGCCCCCGGGACAGGGCGAACACTGAAGCTTTCTTT

V: TRBV4-2
D: -
J: TRBJ1-2
length: 17
size: -
CDR3: CASSPDLGAGSFSGYTF
DNA: TGTGCCAGCAGCCCCGACTTGGGGGCAGGGAGTTTTTCCGGCTACACCTTC

V: TRBV7-2
D: TRBD1
J: TRBJ2-3
length: 14
size: once
CDR3: CASQTGASTDTQYF
DNA: TGTGCCAGCCAGACAGGGGCTAGCACAGATACGCAGTATTTT

V: TRBV3-1/TRBV3-2
D: -
J: TRBJ1-1
length: 13
size: -
CDR3: CASSLWDSPGAFF
DNA: TGTGCCAGCAGCCTCTGGGACTCCCCTGGAGCTTTCTTT

V: TRBV2
D: -
J: TRBJ1-4
length: 15
size: few
CDR3: CASSVPGDANEKLFF
DNA: TGTGCCAGCAGTGTTCCGGGGGACGCTAATGAAAAACTGTTTTTT

V: TRBV7-8
D: TRBD1
J: TRBJ1-5
length: 15
size: -
CDR3: CASSTRQGGNQPQHF
DNA: TGTGCCAGCAGCACCCGACAGGGCGGCAATCAGCCCCAGCATTTT

V: TRBV5-1
D: -
J: TRBJ1-4
length: 15
size: -
CDR3: CASSLSADFNEKLFF
DNA: TGCGCCAGCAGCTTGTCGGCAGACTTTAATGAAAAACTGTTTTTT

V: TRBV11-3
D: TRBD1
J: TRBJ1-4
length: 16
size: -
CDR3: CASSFGRTGSAEKLFF
DNA: TGTGCCAGCAGTTTTGGAAGGACAGGTTCGGCGGAAAAACTGTTTTTT

V: TRBV10-3
D: -
J: TRBJ2-7
length: 14
size: -
CDR3: CAISLDGGPYEQYF
DNA: TGTGCCATCAGCCTGGACGGGGGGCCCTACGAGCAGTACTTC

V: TRBV9
D: TRBD2
J: TRBJ2-1
length: 17
size: -
CDR3: CASSVLAASGGRNEQFF
DNA: TGTGCCAGCAGCGTATTGGCGGCTAGCGGGGGCCGCAATGAGCAGTTCTTC

V: TRBV7-2
D: -
J: TRBJ1-4
length: 14
size: -
CDR3: CASSLHPQYEKLFF
DNA: TGTGCCAGCAGCCTTCACCCCCAGTATGAAAAACTGTTTTTT

V: TRBV18
D: -
J: TRBJ1-5
length: 15
size: few
CDR3: CASSPTAQGGQPQHF
DNA: TGTGCCAGCTCACCAACGGCACAGGGCGGTCAGCCCCAGCATTTT

V: TRBV5-4
D: TRBD2
J: TRBJ2-5
length: 15
size: -
CDR3: CASSRSGREQETQYF
DNA: TGTGCCAGCAGCCGTAGCGGGAGGGAACAAGAGACCCAGTACTTC

V: TRBV6-5
D: -
J: TRBJ1-5
length: 16
size: -
CDR3: CASSYSARGSNQPQHF
DNA: TGTGCCAGCAGTTACTCGGCCCGGGGTAGCAATCAGCCCCAGCATTTT

V: TRBV28
D: -
J: TRBJ2-4
length: 17
size: -
CDR3: CASSLPRGNLAKNIQYF
DNA: TGTGCCAGCAGTCTTCCGCGGGGAAACTTAGCCAAAAACATTCAGTACTTC

V: TRBV11-2
D: -
J: TRBJ2-2
length: 16
size: -
CDR3: CASSSWGSTNTGELFF
DNA: TGTGCCAGCAGCTCATGGGGCAGCACGAACACCGGGGAGCTGTTTTTT

V: TRBV7-3
D: TRBD2
J: TRBJ2-1
length: 15
size: -
CDR3: CASSFSGNENNEQFF
DNA: TGTGCCAGCAGCTTTAGCGGGAACGAGAACAATGAGCAGTTCTTC

V: TRBV5-1
D: TRBD1
J: TRBJ1-2
length: 14
size: -
CDR3: CASSSQGDSPGYTF
DNA: TGCGCCAGCAGCTCGCAGGGGGATTCCCCTGGCTACACCTTC

V: TRBV4-2
D: -
J: TRBJ2-6
length: 16
size: -
CDR3: CASSPEAGSGANVLTF
DNA: TGTGCCAGCAGCCCCGAGGCGGGGTCAGGGGCCAACGTCCTGACTTTC

V: TRBV4-1
D: -
J: TRBJ2-7
length: 18
size: -
CDR3: CASSQVGEGGKGSYEQYF
DNA: TGCGCCAGCAGCCAAGTGGGCGAAGGAGGTAAGGGCTCCTACGAGCAGTACTTC

V: TRBV11-2
D: -
J: TRBJ2-7
length: 15
size: few
CDR3: CASSATWEGDYEQYF
DNA: TGTGCCAGCAGCGCCACATGGGAGGGGGACTACGAGCAGTACTTC

V: TRBV7-2
D: -
J: TRBJ1-2
length: 14
size: -
CDR3: CASSLDRVGYGYTF
DNA: TGTGCCAGCAGCTTAGACAGGGTGGGATATGGCTACACCTTC

V: TRBV6-1
D: -
J: TRBJ2-2
length: 12
size: -
CDR3: CASSEEPDNLFF
DNA: TGTGCCAGCAGTGAAGAACCAGACAATCTGTTTTTT

V: TRBV28
D: -
J: TRBJ2-3
length: 14
size: -
CDR3: CASSFRQGTDTQYF
DNA: TGTGCCAGCAGTTTTCGGCAGGGCACAGATACGCAGTATTTT

V: TRBV11-2
D: -
J: TRBJ1-2
length: 14
size: -
CDR3: CASSLDAGNYGYTF
DNA: TGTGCCAGCAGCTTAGATGCGGGGAACTATGGCTACACCTTC

V: TRBV12-3/TRBV12-4
D: TRBD1
J: TRBJ1-1
length: 13
size: -
CDR3: CASSLTGRTEAFF
DNA: TGTGCCAGCAGTTTGACAGGGAGAACTGAAGCTTTCTTT

V: TRBV2
D: -
J: TRBJ2-1
length: 13
size: -
CDR3: CASSEAIRNEQFF
DNA: TGTGCCAGCAGTGAAGCCATCCGGAATGAGCAGTTCTTC

V: TRBV3-1/TRBV3-2
D: -
J: TRBJ2-7
length: 14
size: few
CDR3: CASSQDPQVYEQYF
DNA: TGTGCCAGCAGCCAAGATCCACAGGTATACGAGCAGTACTTC

V: TRBV2
D: -
J: TRBJ1-1
length: 14
size: -
CDR3: CASSAYGLNTEAFF
DNA: TGTGCCAGCAGTGCTTACGGGTTGAACACTGAAGCTTTCTTT

V: TRBV2
D: -
J: TRBJ1-2
length: 13
size: -
CDR3: CASSEDRAYGYTF
DNA: TGTGCCAGCAGTGAAGACAGGGCGTATGGCTACACCTTC

V: TRBV5-1
D: TRBD2
J: TRBJ2-5
length: 15
size: -
CDR3: CASSLPSGSSETQYF
DNA: TGCGCCAGCAGCTTACCTAGCGGGAGTTCAGAGACCCAGTACTTC

V: TRBV5-1
D: -
J: TRBJ2-5
length: 12
size: -
CDR3: CASSLGKETQYF
DNA: TGCGCCAGCAGCTTGGGTAAAGAGACCCAGTACTTC

V: TRBV5-1
D: TRBD2
J: TRBJ2-3
length: 14
size: -
CDR3: CASSPGLAGYTQYF
DNA: TGCGCCAGCAGCCCGGGACTAGCGGGATATACGCAGTATTTT

V: TRBV25-1
D: -
J: TRBJ1-6
length: 12
size: -
CDR3: CASSEGGLPLHF
DNA: TGTGCCAGCAGTGAAGGAGGGTTGCCCCTCCACTTT

V: TRBV10-3
D: -
J: TRBJ1-2
length: 14
size: -
CDR3: CAISETGLGYGYTF
DNA: TGTGCCATCAGTGAGACAGGGTTAGGCTATGGCTACACCTTC

V: TRBV28
D: -
J: TRBJ2-1
length: 16
size: -
CDR3: CASSSLRQAGYNEQFF
DNA: TGTGCCAGCAGTTCCCTTCGACAGGCTGGTTACAATGAGCAGTTCTTC

V: TRBV11-2
D: TRBD2
J: TRBJ2-7
length: 16
size: once
CDR3: CASSLDGRGASYEQYF
DNA: TGTGCCAGCAGCTTAGATGGGCGGGGGGCCTCCTACGAGCAGTACTTC

V: TRBV3-1/TRBV3-2
D: -
J: TRBJ2-7
length: 17
size: -
CDR3: CASRRRSHQGSSYEQYF
DNA: TGTGCCAGCAGACGCCGCTCCCATCAGGGCAGCTCCTACGAGCAGTACTTC